The 2 T cell receptor beta chains reported below all come from one sample, sequenced in a study of somatic mutations in cytotoxic T cells in rheumatoid arthritis. Profiling relied on immunoSEQ multiplex PCR, and the TCRdb table lists in-frame clones only, not all of them. Of around 20,000 clones listed, around 81% are singletons. The sample taken for sequencing was CD8+ T cells sorted from blood. These receptors were obtained from a man aged 18 to 30 with rheumatoid arthritis.

The V gene is TRBV5-6, the J gene TRBJ1-2; D is unclear. Germline loops: CDR1 SGHDT, CDR2 YYEEEE. This CDR3 comprises 13 residues. Trimming took 2 bases from V and 1 from J, leaving 6 bases between them. CDR3 in amino acids: CASSFSNNYGYTF. Here the CDR3 DNA reads TGTGCCAGCAGCTTCTCAAATAACTATGGCTACACCTTC.

V is TRBV30 and J is TRBJ1-6, with 10 bases fitting TRBD1. The CDR3 is made up of 14 amino acids. Germline loops: CDR1 GTSNPN, CDR2 SVGIG (reference sequence). V was pared by 5 bases and J by 10 bases, with 8 bases of the junction left unmatched. The CDR3 loop reads CAWASGQGRSPLHF. CDR3 sequence (DNA): TGTGCCTGGGCTTCGGGACAGGGGCGGTCACCCCTCCACTTT.